The following is a TCR beta chain sequence with its context. The target antigen is unknown. This sample is drawn from a study of beta chain features in type 1 diabetes. Overall study findings and caveats: Moderate but significant shortening of TCRB CDR3s was recorded in all four CD4+ subsets from Type 1 diabetes patients.

Isolated RNA was reverse transcribed in full, so expressed TCRB transcripts were sequenced. Data came from immunoSEQ multiplex PCR; TCRdb stores just in-frame clones and leaves some out. The sample has 150,000 or so clones; 50% to 70% are singletons. CDR3 length: 14 residues. Germline V gene sequence: CDR1 SQVTM, CDR2 ANQGSEA. Between the trimmed V and J ends, which lost 8 bases and 0 bases, there was a span of 15 bases. This sequence originates from a man younger than 40 with type 1 diabetes. Sequenced sample: naive CD4+ T cells from blood. V and J are TRBV29-1 and TRBJ2-3; D gene uncertain. CDR3 in amino acids: CSSGGRPSTDTQYF. CDR3 DNA: TGCAGCTCCGGTGGCAGGCCTAGCACAGATACGCAGTATTTT.